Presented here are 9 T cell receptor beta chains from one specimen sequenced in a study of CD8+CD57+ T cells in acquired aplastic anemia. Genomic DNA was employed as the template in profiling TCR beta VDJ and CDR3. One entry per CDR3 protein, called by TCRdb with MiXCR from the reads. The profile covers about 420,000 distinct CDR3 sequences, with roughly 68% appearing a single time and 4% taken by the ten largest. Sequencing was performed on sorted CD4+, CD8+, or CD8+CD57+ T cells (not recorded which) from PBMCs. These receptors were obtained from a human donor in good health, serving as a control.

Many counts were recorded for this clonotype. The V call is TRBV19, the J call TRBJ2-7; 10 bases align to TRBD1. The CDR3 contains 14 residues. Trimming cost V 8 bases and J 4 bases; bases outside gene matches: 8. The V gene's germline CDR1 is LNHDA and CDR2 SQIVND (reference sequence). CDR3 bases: TGTGCCAGTGTGAAAAGGACAGGGGGTTACGAGCAGTACTTC. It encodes CASVKRTGGYEQYF.

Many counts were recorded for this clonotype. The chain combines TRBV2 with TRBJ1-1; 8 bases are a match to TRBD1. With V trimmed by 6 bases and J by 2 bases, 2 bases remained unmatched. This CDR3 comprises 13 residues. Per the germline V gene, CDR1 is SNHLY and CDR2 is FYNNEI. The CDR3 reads CASSAGGNTEAFF. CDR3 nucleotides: TGTGCCAGCAGCGCAGGGGGCAACACTGAAGCTTTCTTT. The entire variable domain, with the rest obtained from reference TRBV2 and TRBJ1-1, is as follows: EPEVTQTPSHQVTQMGQEVILRCVPISNHLYFYWYRQILGQKVEFLVSFYNNEISEKSEIFDDQFSVERPDGSNFTLKIRSTKLEDSAMYFCASSAGGNTEAFFGQGTRLTVV.

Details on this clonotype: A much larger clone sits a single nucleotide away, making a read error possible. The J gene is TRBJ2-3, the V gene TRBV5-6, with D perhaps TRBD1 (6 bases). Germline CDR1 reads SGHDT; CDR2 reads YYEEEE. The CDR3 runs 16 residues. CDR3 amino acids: CAGSFLIRDTTDTQYF. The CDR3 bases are TGTGCCGGCAGCTTCCTGATACGGGACACGACAGATACGCAGTATTTT.

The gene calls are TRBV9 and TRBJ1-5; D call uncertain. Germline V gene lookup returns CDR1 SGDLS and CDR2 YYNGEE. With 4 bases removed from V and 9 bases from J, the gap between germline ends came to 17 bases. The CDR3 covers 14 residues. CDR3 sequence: CASSSQQRDTPQHF. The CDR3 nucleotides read TGTGCCAGCAGCTCCCAACAACGGGATACGCCCCAGCATTTT. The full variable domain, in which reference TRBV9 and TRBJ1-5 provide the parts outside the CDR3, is DSGVTQTPKHLITATGQRVTLRCSPRSGDLSVYWYQQSLDQGLQFLIQYYNGEERAKGNILERFSAQQFPDLHSELNLSSLELGDSALYFCASSSQQRDTPQHFGDGTRLSIL.

CDR3 region: CSALDGRYGTEAFF. In nucleotides, the CDR3 is TGCAGCGCTCTAGACGGGAGATATGGCACTGAAGCTTTCTTT. This sequence joins TRBV20-1 and TRBJ1-1; no firm D call. Germline assignment: CDR1 DFQATT and CDR2 SNEGSKA (reference sequence). The CDR3 is 14 amino acids.

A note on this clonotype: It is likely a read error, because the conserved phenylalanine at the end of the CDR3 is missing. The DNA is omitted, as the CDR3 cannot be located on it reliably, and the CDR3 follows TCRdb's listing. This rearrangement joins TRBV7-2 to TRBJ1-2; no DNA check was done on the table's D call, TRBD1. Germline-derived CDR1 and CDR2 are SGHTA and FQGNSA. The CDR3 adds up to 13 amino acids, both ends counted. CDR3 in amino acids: CASSLGRGIETQY.

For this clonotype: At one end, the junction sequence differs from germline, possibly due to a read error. In nucleotides, the CDR3 is TGTGCCAGCAGCTTGCTGACACGCGAGGAGGAACAGTTCTTT. This encodes CASSLLTREEEQFF. The rearrangement uses TRBV7-2 and TRBJ1-4; D is undetermined. The CDR3 loop spans 14 amino acids. Germline assignment: CDR1 SGHTA and CDR2 FQGNSA.

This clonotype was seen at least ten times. This CDR3 is CASGGAGGPYEQFF. CDR3 nucleotide sequence: TGTGCCAGCGGTGGGGCGGGGGGGCCTTATGAGCAGTTCTTC. V is TRBV19 and J is TRBJ2-1, with TRBD2 identical over 9 bases. The CDR3 loop spans 14 amino acids. The germline gives CDR1 LNHDA, CDR2 SQIVND (reference sequence). The junction had 11 bases not matched to a gene; V was cut back by 9 bases and J by 8 bases.

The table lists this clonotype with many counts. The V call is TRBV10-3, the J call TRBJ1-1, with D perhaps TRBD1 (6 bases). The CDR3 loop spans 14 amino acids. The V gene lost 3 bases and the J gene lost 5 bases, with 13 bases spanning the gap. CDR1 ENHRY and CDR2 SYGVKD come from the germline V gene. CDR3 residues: CAISEEQGRTEAFF. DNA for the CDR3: TGTGCCATCAGTGAAGAACAGGGTCGGACTGAAGCTTTCTTT.